This T cell receptor (beta chain) was sequenced for a study of T-cell reconstitution after alpha-beta-depleted transplantation in children. Study observations and caveats: Approximately two months post-transplant, alpha-beta T cells reportedly originated from several hundred expanded graft clones.

In regard to this clonotype: Antigen: not known.

Unmatched junction bases numbered 7, after V lost 5 bases and J lost 5 bases. Germline V gene lookup returns CDR1 LNHDA and CDR2 SQIVND (reference sequence). The CDR3 sequence is 14 residues long. TCRbeta library preparation incorporated unique molecular identifiers. TCRdb processed the PCR reads anew with MiXCR; each CDR3 protein has one entry. Seen here are approximately 200,000 distinct CDR3 sequences, 5.5% to 7% observed once, and the top ten hold under 5%. This chain uses TRBV19 with TRBJ1-2; 8 bases match TRBD1. The clonotype originates from a girl under three years old with combined immunodeficiency, due to receive a stem cell transplant. The starting material was PBMCs, obtained before TCRalphabeta/CD19-depleted stem cell transplant. For the CDR3, the DNA is TGTGCCAGTAGTGCCGGGACAGGCGGATATGGCTACACCTTC. It codes for CASSAGTGGYGYTF.